These 20 T cell receptor beta chains came from one sample sequenced in a study of vaccination and CD4 T cells after COVID-19. The sample's treatment: roughly 10-day PBMC culture with coronavirus spike peptide pools or control peptides (ViraFEST assay). No antigen has been assigned to these receptors. The Oncomine TCR Beta short-read assay generated sequence data from the DNA of cultured CD4+ T cells. TCRdb used MiXCR to reprocess the PCR reads, holding one entry per CDR3 protein. The sample has under 25,000 distinct CDR3 sequences, 26% seen once. The specimen sequenced was cultured CD4+ T cells from blood. These receptors were obtained from a human donor with COVID-19.

The V gene is TRBV15, the J gene TRBJ2-7; tentatively, D is TRBD2 (6 bases). The V end was cut by 5 bases, the J end by 4 bases, with 15 bases between. Looked up from germline, CDR1 is LNHNV and CDR2 is YYDKDF (reference sequence). This CDR3 spans 14 amino acids. DNA of the CDR3: TGTGCCACCAGCTCTCGCCATAGCGGTTACGAGCAGTACTTC. This translates into CATSSRHSGYEQYF.

The chain recombines TRBV20-1 with TRBJ2-1; D is perhaps TRBD2 (5 bases). Germline V CDR1 and CDR2: DFQATT, SNEGSKA (reference sequence). V dropped 3 bases and J dropped 5 bases, with 8 bases sitting between them. The CDR3 covers 12 residues. CDR3 protein: CSASTGDNEQFF. The DNA of the CDR3 is TGCAGTGCTAGTACCGGGGACAATGAGCAGTTCTTC.

There are a few counts of this clonotype. The V call is TRBV25-1, the J call TRBJ2-3; the match to TRBD2 covers 7 bases. The J segment lost 1 base and the V segment lost 8 bases, leaving 9 bases of the junction unmatched. The CDR3 extends over 15 amino acids. Per germline, CDR1 MGHDK and CDR2 SYGVNS. The chain's CDR3 is CASAPMGGGTDTQYF. The DNA of the CDR3 is TGTGCCAGCGCCCCCATGGGGGGGGGCACAGATACGCAGTATTTT.

V usage is TRBV7-2 and J usage is TRBJ1-1; D is possibly TRBD1 (5 bases). The CDR3 consists of 18 residues. The germline V gene has CDR1 SGHTA and CDR2 FQGNSA. Trimming took off 2 bases at V and 0 bases at J, with 19 bases between the two ends. The CDR3 spells CASSLHAAGWAMNTEAFF. The CDR3 coding sequence is TGTGCCAGCAGCTTACACGCGGCAGGGTGGGCAATGAACACTGAAGCTTTCTTT.

The chain couples TRBV12-3 or TRBV12-4 to TRBJ2-3; the match to TRBD2 covers 10 bases. V dropped 3 bases and J dropped 8; count of bases not matched to a gene: 8. This CDR3 contains 15 residues. This CDR3 reads CASSFFPAGGATQYF. CDR3 nucleotides: TGTGCCAGCAGTTTTTTTCCAGCGGGGGGGGCTACGCAGTATTTT.

The chain employs TRBV6-2 or TRBV6-3 and TRBJ1-5; D is unclear. This CDR3 is built from 16 residues. V was clipped by 3 bases and J by 0 bases, with 12 bases between them. Germline V lookup: CDR1 MNHEY, CDR2 SVGEGT. CDR3 DNA: TGTGCCAGCAGTTATTTCGGGCTCAATAGCAATCAGCCCCAGCATTTT. It yields the protein CASSYFGLNSNQPQHF.

The chain employs TRBV5-4 and TRBJ2-3; D unresolved. Germline V lookup: CDR1 SGHNT, CDR2 YYREEE (reference sequence). The V end lost 2 bases, the J end lost 7 bases, and 8 bases lay between the germline ends. The CDR3 length is 12 residues. Here the CDR3 DNA reads TGTGCCAGCAGCTTAGAGAGAAATACGCAGTATTTT. Its protein is CASSLERNTQYF.

This rearrangement joins TRBV5-1 to TRBJ2-3, with TRBD2 matching over 12 bases. The germline CDR1 and CDR2 sequences are SGHRS and YFSETQ. V shed 0 bases and J 4 bases; nucleotides not matched to a gene: 3. The CDR3 has 16 residues. In DNA, the CDR3 is TGCGCCAGCAGCTTGGTCCCTAGCGGGGGGGCAGATACGCAGTATTTT. Residues: CASSLVPSGGADTQYF.

This chain connects TRBV4-1 to TRBJ2-1; the D gene is possibly TRBD1 (6 bases). Deletions cut 2 bases from V and 3 bases from J, with 11 bases between. This CDR3 comprises 15 residues. CDR1 and CDR2 from the germline V gene are MGHRA and YSYEKL. CDR3 region: CASSQKGDNYNEQFF. The CDR3, as DNA: TGCGCCAGCAGCCAAAAGGGGGACAACTACAATGAGCAGTTCTTC.

This clonotype was found a few times. V is TRBV7-6 and J is TRBJ1-2; possibly TRBD1 for D (6 bases). The germline CDR1 and CDR2 sequences are SGHVS and FNYEAQ. The CDR3 length is 17 residues. Deletions cut 5 bases from V and 3 bases from J, with 22 bases between. The CDR3 DNA reads as TGTGCCAGCAGCCCGAGGGGGGTTTTTGGACCGGACTATGGCTACACCTTC. Translating gives CASSPRGVFGPDYGYTF.

V and J are TRBV7-3 and TRBJ2-1, with TRBD2 matching 10 bases. The CDR3 contains 16 residues. Germline CDR1 is SGHTA and CDR2 is FQGTGA. Unmatched junction bases numbered 9, after V lost 5 bases and J lost 5 bases. The CDR3 here is CASSIVSGGANNEQFF. The CDR3, as DNA: TGTGCCAGCAGCATTGTCAGCGGGGGGGCAAACAATGAGCAGTTCTTC.

The J gene is TRBJ1-5, the V gene TRBV19; the D gene is possibly TRBD1 (6 bases). Per the germline V gene, CDR1 is LNHDA and CDR2 is SQIVND (reference sequence). The CDR3 is 13 residues long. With 5 bases removed from V and 9 bases from J, the gap between germline ends came to 14 bases. CDR3 in DNA: TGTGCCAGTAGTTCTCGGACAGATTTGCCCCAGCATTTT. Encoded protein: CASSSRTDLPQHF.

The chain couples TRBV28 to TRBJ1-5; 7 nucleotides agree with TRBD1. V gave up 1 base and J gave up 1 base; unmatched junction bases: 1. The CDR3 loop spans 15 amino acids. Germline V gives CDR1 MDHEN, CDR2 SYDVKM. The CDR3 DNA reads TGTGCCAGCAGTTTATACAGGGGAAGCAATCAGCCCCAGCATTTT. Amino acid sequence: CASSLYRGSNQPQHF. Full variable domain (rest looked up from reference TRBV28 and TRBJ1-5): DVKVTQSSRYLVKRTGEKVFLECVQDMDHENMFWYRQDPGLGLRLIYFSYDVKMKEKGDIPEGYSVSREKKERFSLILESASTNQTSMYLCASSLYRGSNQPQHFGDGTRLSIL.

In its sample, this clonotype was seen a few times. The gene calls are TRBV7-2 and TRBJ2-3; maybe TRBD2 (6 bases). The CDR3 totals 15 residues. The germline V and J ends were trimmed by 0 bases and 2 bases, with 9 bases remaining between them. The germline gives CDR1 SGHTA, CDR2 FQGNSA. This CDR3 reads CASSLARTTTDTQYF. CDR3 nucleotide sequence: TGTGCCAGCAGCTTAGCGCGGACTACCACAGATACGCAGTATTTT.

The sample holds a few counts of this clonotype. This chain connects TRBV5-6 to TRBJ2-2; 10 bases match TRBD2. Germline V gene lookup returns CDR1 SGHDT and CDR2 YYEEEE. This CDR3 spans 16 amino acids. With V trimmed by 1 base and J by 4 bases, 4 bases remained unmatched. The CDR3 nucleotides are TGTGCCAGCAGCTTGTTAGCGGGGGGATTCACCGGGGAGCTGTTTTTT. Translating it yields CASSLLAGGFTGELFF.

This clonotype was seen more than once but under ten times. Mismatch with germline at one junction end may stem from a read error. This chain connects TRBV7-2 to TRBJ2-5; 11 positions match TRBD2. Germline lookup yields CDR1 SGHTA and CDR2 FQGNSA. This CDR3 is built from 17 residues. The CDR3 coding sequence is TGTGCCAGCAGCGTAGCGGGGGGGCTGTTTGGGCGGGAGACCCAGTACTTC. Translated: CASSVAGGLFGRETQYF.

This chain links TRBV6-2 or TRBV6-3 with TRBJ2-3, with D possibly matching TRBD2 (7 bases). V shed 4 bases and J shed 3 bases, with 17 bases lying between them. There are 16 residues in the CDR3. CDR1 and CDR2 (germline): MNHEY, SVGEGT. This CDR3 is CASSSKRGARTDTQYF. The CDR3 nucleotides are TGTGCCAGCAGTTCCAAACGGGGGGCCCGGACAGATACGCAGTATTTT.

This clonotype appeared a few times. The rearrangement uses TRBV4-3 and TRBJ1-6; perhaps TRBD1 as D (6 bases). The length of the CDR3 is 17 residues. The V end was cut by 1 base, the J end by 7 bases, with 17 bases between. The germline V gene encodes CDR1 LGHNA and CDR2 YSLEER. For the CDR3, the DNA is TGCGCCAGCAGCCAAGTAGGGACATCCCGTGGGAATTCACCCCTCCACTTT. Residues: CASSQVGTSRGNSPLHF.

This clonotype showed up just a few times. The chain uses TRBV6-2 or TRBV6-3 and TRBJ1-4; TRBD1 matches 8 bases. The CDR3 length is 14 residues. V was pared by 7 bases and J by 5 bases, with 6 bases of the junction left unmatched. Germline CDR1 MNHEY, CDR2 SVGEGT. Written as DNA, the CDR3 is TGTGCCAGCAAAACAAGACAGGGGAATGAAAAACTGTTTTTT. Translating gives CASKTRQGNEKLFF.

This clonotype was picked up a small number of times. This sequence joins TRBV15 and TRBJ2-3; no reliable D call. Trimming took 0 bases from V and 2 from J, leaving 6 bases between them. Germline V gives CDR1 LNHNV, CDR2 YYDKDF (reference sequence). The CDR3 length is 14 residues. The CDR3 coding sequence is TGTGCCACCAGCAGAGATCTCCCCACAGATACGCAGTATTTT. Its translation: CATSRDLPTDTQYF.